This entry lists 30 T cell receptor beta chains sequenced from one sample in a study of blood T cells in healthy people across ages. PCR was performed a second time for about 7 to 12 cycles using a sample-barcoded 5' primer and a J-beta primer mix. A single record per CDR3 protein comes from TCRdb applying MiXCR to the 5' RACE reads. The sample shows about 1.5 million distinct CDR3 sequences, approximately 39% of them seen only once. Sequenced: blood. The source is a woman aged 18-30 years in good health.

The rearrangement links TRBV11-2 to TRBJ2-1; D not resolved. CDR3 length: 14 residues. Germline V gives CDR1 SGHAT, CDR2 FQNNGV. Trimming left V 1 base short and J 7 bases short, with 11 bases between. The CDR3 here is CASSLGAAWNEQFF. The CDR3 DNA follows: TGTGCCAGCAGCTTAGGAGCAGCGTGGAATGAGCAGTTCTTC.

The rearrangement uses TRBV7-2 and TRBJ2-3, with 8 bases fitting TRBD2. The V gene's germline CDR1 is SGHTA and CDR2 FQGNSA. The CDR3 has 12 residues. V lost 10 bases to trimming and J lost 7 bases; unmatched junction nucleotides: 7. The CDR3 DNA is TGTGCCACTACCGGGGGGGGAAATACGCAGTATTTT. It codes for CATTGGGNTQYF.

The rearrangement uses TRBV20-1 and TRBJ1-5, with 7 nucleotides matching TRBD1. Trimming took 8 bases from V and 4 from J; bases not matched to a gene: 8. Per germline, CDR1 DFQATT and CDR2 SNEGSKA (reference sequence). CDR3 length: 13 residues. CDR3 DNA: TGCAGTCTAAGGACAGGAGGGAATCAGCCCCAGCATTTT. Its protein product is CSLRTGGNQPQHF.

The chain carries TRBV7-9 and TRBJ2-5, with 10 nucleotides matching TRBD1. The CDR3 loop spans 14 amino acids. Germline V gene sequence: CDR1 SEHNR, CDR2 FQNEAQ (reference sequence). J lost 11 bases, V lost 5 bases, and 11 bases had no gene match. The CDR3 sequence is CASSNRQGAWEQYF. CDR3 sequence (DNA): TGTGCCAGCAGCAACAGACAGGGGGCTTGGGAGCAGTACTTC. The variable domain in full, completed from reference TRBV7-9 and TRBJ2-5, reads DTGVSQNPRHKITKRGQNVTFRCDPISEHNRLYWYRQTLGQGPEFLTYFQNEAQLEKSRLLSDRFSAERPKGSFSTLEIQRTEQGDSAMYLCASSNRQGAWEQYFGPGTRLLVL.

This clonotype was observed a handful of times. The chain recombines TRBV7-9 with TRBJ2-1; D is possibly TRBD1 or TRBD2 (5 bases each). The closer fit of TRBJ2-7 to the DNA end suggests the J call may be wrong. This CDR3 has 16 residues. Germline V gene sequence: CDR1 SEHNR, CDR2 FQNEAQ (reference sequence). The CDR3 region has the DNA TGTGCCAGCAGCCCCCTCTCCTCACGGGGCACCTACGAGCAGTACTTC. This translates into CASSPLSSRGTYEQYF.

This clonotype was counted only a few times. The chain joins TRBV27 to TRBJ2-4, with D perhaps matching TRBD2 (6 bases). Germline CDR1 reads MNHEY; CDR2 reads SMNVEV (reference sequence). V lost 3 bases to trimming and J lost 12 bases, with 15 bases between them. This CDR3 has 13 amino acids. The CDR3 DNA reads as TGTGCCAGCAGTTTGGGGGGACGGGCAGATCAGTACTTC. Translating gives CASSLGGRADQYF.

In its sample, this clonotype was seen a few times. The chain has TRBV6-2 or TRBV6-3 and TRBJ2-1; D not resolved. Trimming took off 7 bases at V and 1 base at J, with 11 bases between the two ends. The CDR3 sequence is 14 residues long. The germline CDR1 and CDR2 sequences are MNHEY and SVGEGT. CDR3 coding DNA: TGTGCCAGCACTAATAGCAATTCCTACAATGAGCAGTTCTTC. It codes for CASTNSNSYNEQFF.

This clonotype was counted only a few times. The V gene is TRBV4-3, the J gene TRBJ1-2; D perhaps matches TRBD1 (5 bases). The CDR3 loop spans 17 amino acids. Germline CDR1 reads LGHNA; CDR2 reads YSLEER. The germline V and J ends were trimmed by 3 bases and 0 bases, with 17 bases remaining between them. This chain's CDR3 is CASSHPRGDDPNYGYTF. CDR3 nucleotide sequence: TGCGCCAGCAGCCATCCCCGAGGGGACGACCCTAACTATGGCTACACCTTC.

This clonotype was seen just once. This chain links TRBV11-2 with TRBJ2-1, with 13 bases matching TRBD2. This CDR3 spans 20 amino acids. The V and J ends lost 4 bases and 1 base, in that order; junction bases with no gene match: 13. Germline loops: CDR1 SGHAT, CDR2 FQNNGV. The CDR3 loop reads CASSSPFRTSGGPSYNEQFF. The DNA of the CDR3 is TGTGCCAGCAGCTCCCCCTTTCGGACTAGCGGGGGCCCATCCTACAATGAGCAGTTCTTC. The entire variable domain, with the rest obtained from reference TRBV11-2 and TRBJ2-1, is as follows: EAGVAQSPRYKIIEKRQSVAFWCNPISGHATLYWYQQILGQGPKLLIQFQNNGVVDDSQLPKDRFSAERLKGVDSTLKIQPAKLEDSAVYLCASSSPFRTSGGPSYNEQFFGPGTRLTVL.

This clonotype was detected only a few times. The CDR3 is CASSQARGLPQETQYF. The DNA of the CDR3 is TGCGCCAGCAGCCAAGCGAGGGGACTGCCCCAAGAGACCCAGTACTTC. The chain recombines TRBV4-3 with TRBJ2-5, with D perhaps TRBD2 (6 bases). V shed 1 base and J shed 1 base, with 13 bases lying between them. Germline-derived CDR1 and CDR2 are LGHNA and YSLEER. This CDR3 has 16 residues.

The chain links TRBV3-1 to TRBJ2-7; perhaps TRBD2 as D (6 bases). V was trimmed by 5 bases and J by 9 bases, leaving 20 bases between them. The CDR3 sequence is 14 residues long. The germline V gene has CDR1 LGHDT and CDR2 YNNKEL (reference sequence). The CDR3 DNA is TGTGCCAGCAGCAACCGGGACTCCTTTAACGGGCAGTACTTC. This translates into CASSNRDSFNGQYF.

This clonotype was counted a few times. The chain employs TRBV7-2 and TRBJ2-7, with D uncertain. The V and J ends lost 5 bases and 3 bases respectively, with 14 bases between them. Per the germline V gene, CDR1 is SGHTA and CDR2 is FQGNSA. The CDR3 sequence is 14 residues long. The CDR3 sequence: CASSPEAMYYEQYF. As DNA, the CDR3 is TGTGCCAGCAGCCCAGAAGCTATGTACTACGAGCAGTACTTC. The full variable domain, completed using reference TRBV7-2 and TRBJ2-7, is GAGVSQSPSNKVTEKGKDVELRCDPISGHTALYWYRQSLGQGLEFLIYFQGNSAPDKSGLPSDRFSAERTGGSVSTLTIQRTQQEDSAVYLCASSPEAMYYEQYFGPGTRLTVT.

The chain joins TRBV12-3 or TRBV12-4 to TRBJ1-1; D may be TRBD1 (5 bases). CDR3 length: 14 residues. The V and J ends lost 11 bases and 1 base respectively, with 17 bases between them. CDR3 nucleotides: TGTGCCGCCTGGAGGGGAGTGGGGAACACTGAAGCTTTCTTT. Its translation is CAAWRGVGNTEAFF.

The rearrangement uses TRBV20-1 and TRBJ2-5; TRBD2 aligns across 7 bases. With 1 base clipped from V and 2 bases from J, the junction kept 7 bases outside the gene matches. This CDR3 comprises 15 residues. Germline V gene data show CDR1 as DFQATT and CDR2 as SNEGSKA (reference sequence). This chain's CDR3 is CSARVPAGRQETQYF. CDR3 coding DNA: TGCAGTGCTAGAGTACCAGCGGGACGACAAGAGACCCAGTACTTC.

The chain carries TRBV28 and TRBJ2-5; 7 bases align to TRBD1. This CDR3 is 15 amino acids long. Germline CDR1 is MDHEN and CDR2 is SYDVKM. Germline trimming cut 4 bases from V and 0 bases from J; bases unmatched to any gene: 5. The CDR3 DNA is TGTGCCAGCAGTTCCCCGGACAGGAACCAAGAGACCCAGTACTTC. This gives the protein CASSSPDRNQETQYF.

The V call is TRBV7-2, the J call TRBJ2-1; D is unresolved. This CDR3 has 13 amino acids. The V gene lost 0 bases and the J gene lost 9 bases, with 9 bases spanning the gap. Germline values: CDR1 SGHTA, CDR2 FQGNSA. The CDR3 DNA follows: TGTGCCAGCAGCTTAGCATGGCGTGGTGAGCAGTTCTTC. Translated, it gives CASSLAWRGEQFF.

This clonotype was detected a few times. The chain couples TRBV5-1 to TRBJ2-7, with TRBD1 as a possible D gene (6 bases). This CDR3 region has 16 residues. V shed 4 bases and J shed 7 bases, with 24 bases lying between them. The germline V gene encodes CDR1 SGHRS and CDR2 YFSETQ. In DNA form, the CDR3 reads TGCGCCAGCAGCCCTCGCCAGGGGCGGCCGGGGAGTGAGCAGTACTTC. It encodes CASSPRQGRPGSEQYF.

As DNA, the CDR3 is TGTGCCAGCAGCTTAAGGAAGGGTACTCCCGACAGATACGAAACCAACACCGGGGAGCTGTTTTTT. Translated, it gives CASSLRKGTPDRYETNTGELFF. The V and J genes are TRBV11-1 and TRBJ2-2; D is possibly TRBD1 (5 bases). The CDR3 sequence is 22 residues long. Germline V gene lookup returns CDR1 SGHAT and CDR2 FQDESV (reference sequence). V was cut by 2 bases and J by 2 bases, with 30 bases left in between.

CDR3 sequence (DNA): TGTGCCAGCAGCTTAGCACCGCTATCCCACACTGAGGGCTACACCTTC. This sequence encodes CASSLAPLSHTEGYTF. This rearrangement joins TRBV7-2 to TRBJ1-2, with D hard to call. Trimming cost V 0 bases and J 8 bases, with 19 bases left between them. The germline CDR1 and CDR2 sequences are SGHTA and FQGNSA. CDR3 length: 16 amino acids. The full variable domain, completed using reference TRBV7-2 and TRBJ1-2, is GAGVSQSPSNKVTEKGKDVELRCDPISGHTALYWYRQSLGQGLEFLIYFQGNSAPDKSGLPSDRFSAERTGGSVSTLTIQRTQQEDSAVYLCASSLAPLSHTEGYTFGSGTRLTVV.

In this sample, this clonotype turned up many times. V usage is TRBV12-3 or TRBV12-4 and J usage is TRBJ2-1, with 15 bases matching TRBD2. After removal of 4 bases from V and 10 bases from J, the junction contained 5 bases not matched to a gene. The CDR3 runs 15 residues. The CDR3 DNA follows: TGTGCCAGCAGTTCGGGACTAGCGGGGGGAAAAGAGCAGTTCTTC. It codes for CASSSGLAGGKEQFF.

CDR3 sequence: CASRDGTSGSREQFF. The CDR3 DNA reads as TGTGCCAGCAGGGACGGGACTAGCGGGAGTCGTGAGCAGTTCTTC. The V and J genes are TRBV3-1 and TRBJ2-1; 14 bases fit TRBD2. Unmatched junction bases numbered 7, after V lost 6 bases and J lost 9 bases. The CDR3 runs 15 residues. Germline V CDR1 and CDR2: LGHDT, YNNKEL (reference sequence).

The genes are TRBV24-1 and TRBJ2-7; 8 nucleotides align to TRBD1. The CDR3 consists of 15 residues. Germline CDR1 KGHDR, CDR2 SFDVKD. After removal of 4 bases from V and 2 bases from J, the junction contained 6 bases not matched to a gene. For the CDR3, the DNA is TGTGCCACCAGTGACACGACAGGGGCCCCCTACGAGCAGTACTTC. The encoded protein is CATSDTTGAPYEQYF.

CDR3 residues: CASSEMADSGNTIYF. The CDR3 DNA is TGTGCCAGCAGTGAGATGGCGGACTCTGGAAACACCATATATTTT. This chain links TRBV6-1 with TRBJ1-3, with D uncertain. Germline-derived CDR1 and CDR2 are MNHNS and SASEGT. This CDR3 has 15 residues. V was clipped by 3 bases and J by 0 bases, with 9 bases between them.

V usage is TRBV27 and J usage is TRBJ1-2; 7 bases line up with TRBD1. Germline CDR1 and CDR2: MNHEY and SMNVEV (reference sequence). The junction had 9 bases not matched to a gene; V was cut back by 7 bases and J by 4 bases. The CDR3 runs to 14 residues. The CDR3 DNA reads as TGTGCCAGCAAGGGACAGCTCTTTGGCTATGGCTACACCTTC. It encodes CASKGQLFGYGYTF.

This clonotype showed up just a few times. DNA of the CDR3: TGTGCCAGCAGTCGGGACTTACGGGAGCTGTTTTTT. Translating it yields CASSRDLRELFF. The gene calls are TRBV6-2 or TRBV6-3 and TRBJ2-2, with D possibly matching TRBD2 (6 bases). This CDR3 region has 12 residues. Trimming took off 5 bases at V and 9 bases at J, with 10 bases between the two ends. The germline V gene has CDR1 MNHEY and CDR2 SVGEGT.

V and J are TRBV3-1 and TRBJ2-2; TRBD2 matches 7 bases. This CDR3 spans 15 amino acids. In germline, CDR1 is LGHDT, CDR2 YNNKEL (reference sequence). With 4 bases clipped from V and 5 bases from J, the junction kept 7 bases outside the gene matches. CDR3 amino acids: CASSLGGEGTGELFF. CDR3 nucleotide sequence: TGTGCCAGCAGCCTAGGCGGGGAGGGGACCGGGGAGCTGTTTTTT.

This clonotype was recorded a few times. The chain has TRBV5-1 and TRBJ2-7; 7 bases line up with TRBD2. Germline assignment: CDR1 SGHRS and CDR2 YFSETQ. This CDR3 contains 14 residues. J lost 1 base, V lost 3 bases, and 4 bases had no gene match. CDR3 region: CASSSMRGSYEQYF. The CDR3 coding sequence is TGCGCCAGCAGCTCCATGCGGGGGTCCTACGAGCAGTACTTC.

This sequence joins TRBV20-1 and TRBJ2-3; D might be TRBD2 (6 bases). This CDR3 has 15 amino acids. Germline V gene data show CDR1 as DFQATT and CDR2 as SNEGSKA (reference sequence). V dropped 4 bases and J dropped 6 bases, with 20 bases sitting between them. CDR3 bases: TGCAGTGCTAACCCAGCGGGCCAACCTACGGATACGCAGTATTTT. Amino acids: CSANPAGQPTDTQYF.

This clonotype was counted only a few times. The V gene is TRBV7-2, the J gene TRBJ2-3; a possible D gene is TRBD2 (6 bases). Trimming shortened V by 4 bases and J by 2 bases, and 16 bases separated the two germline ends. CDR3 length: 16 residues. Per germline, CDR1 SGHTA and CDR2 FQGNSA. For the CDR3, the DNA is TGTGCCAGCAGCTACGGACTACACCCTACCACAGATACGCAGTATTTT. It encodes CASSYGLHPTTDTQYF.

This clonotype was seen more than once but under ten times. The chain carries TRBV9 and TRBJ2-3; a weak D match, TRBD2 (5 bases). Germline CDR1 is SGDLS and CDR2 is YYNGEE. CDR3 length: 16 residues. The V and J ends lost 0 bases and 4 bases respectively, with 15 bases between them. CDR3 loop: CASSVDVGAGPDTQYF. The CDR3 coding sequence is TGTGCCAGCAGCGTAGACGTGGGAGCTGGCCCAGATACGCAGTATTTT.